This record looks at one TCR beta chain sequence and its context. Produced via immunoSEQ multiplex PCR; TCRdb's table is partial and in-frame only. Of about 2.3 million clones listed, 85% to 95% are singletons. The data were taken from a study of shared clonotypes between healthy human individuals. The CDR3 is 15 amino acids. V lost 3 bases and J 3 bases, leaving 12 bases between the germline ends. Germline V gene lookup returns CDR1 SGHRS and CDR2 YFSETQ. The origin of this receptor is a man younger than 35 in good health. Some clones in this sample may be carry-over from other donors' samples. Input material: naive CD4+ T cells from PBMCs. Documented subset: CD45RA+ positively selected. This rearrangement joins TRBV5-1 to TRBJ2-2; the D call may be TRBD1 or TRBD2 (7 bases each). CDR3 bases: TGCGCCAGCAGCTGGGAGGGGGCCTACACCGGGGAGCTGTTTTTT. The encoded protein is CASSWEGAYTGELFF.